This T cell receptor beta chain originates from a study of cytomegalovirus exposure and HLA in healthy donors. Whole-study findings and limits: What was likely a sequencing artifact was a cluster of highly shared sequence variants. HLA alleles were associated with roughly 17,000 TCR beta sequences in a later analysis at 0.05 false discovery rate. A missense variant in DCLRE1C was later tied to TCR beta V- and J-gene trimming.

CDR1 LGHNA and CDR2 YSLEER come from the germline V gene. J lost 1 base, V lost 1 base, and 4 bases had no gene match. The CDR3 runs to 16 residues. Amplification used 60 Vbeta primers and 13 Jbeta primers. This table comes from immunoSEQ multiplex PCR, and its TCRdb copy is limited to in-frame clones, with some not included. The sample gives about 73,000 clones, around 75% of which show up once; approximately 13% is in the top ten. On this clone itself: Its antigen is currently unknown.

The chain employs TRBV4-3 and TRBJ2-3, with TRBD2 matching over 8 bases. The sequence was collected from a man between 65 and 85 years old in good health and CMV-seronegative. Sequenced input: PBMCs. CDR3 coding DNA: TGCGCCAGCAGCCAAGGAGCGGGAGCGGGCACAGATACGCAGTATTTT. Translated: CASSQGAGAGTDTQYF.